Listed below are T cell receptor beta chains from one sample, sequenced in a study of regulatory T cells in long-lasting Graves disease. MiXCR, run by TCRdb on the multiplex PCR reads, gives a single entry per CDR3 protein. The sample holds around 460,000 distinct CDR3 sequences, roughly 22% seen once. This material consisted of peripheral blood mononuclear cells (PBMCs), taken when the disease was refractory, from a patient treated with antithyroid drugs. All receptors come from a female donor with Graves disease. Each CDR3 is given with its conserved first and last residue. The D gene is left open where the match is weak. Clone size is not always given. Where it is, it says once, few, many or a class for expanded clones.

clone_size j_call v_call d_call cdr3_nt cdr3_aa
few TRBJ2-2 TRBV25-1 . TGTGCCAGCAGTGAGGGCTTGCCCGGGGAGCTGTTTTTT CASSEGLPGELFF
many TRBJ2-6 TRBV6-2/TRBV6-3 . TGTGCCAGCAGTTACCGACAGTCCTCTGGGGCCAACGTCCTGACTTTC CASSYRQSSGANVLTF
many TRBJ2-5 TRBV12-3/TRBV12-4 TRBD2 TGTGCCAGCAGTCCCTTAGCGGGGAGACAAGAGACCCAGTACTTC CASSPLAGRQETQYF
few TRBJ1-5 TRBV6-1 TRBD1 TGTGCCAGCAGTGTCCTACAGGGGAGCAATCAGCCCCAGCATTTT CASSVLQGSNQPQHF
few TRBJ2-5 TRBV25-1 . TGTGCCAGCAGTGACCCTCGTAGGGGGTTAAGGGAGACCCAGTACTTC CASSDPRRGLRETQYF
. TRBJ2-4 TRBV3-1 . TGTGCCAGCAGCCTTCCGGGGGAACAAAACATTCAGTACTTC CASSLPGEQNIQYF
few TRBJ2-5 TRBV5-5 . TGTGCCAGCAGCTCGGGACCGGCGGGGACGGAGACCCAGTACTTC CASSSGPAGTETQYF
few TRBJ2-7 TRBV27 TRBD2 TGTGCCAGCAGGGCCTGGCAGCGGGAGACCTCCTACGAGCAGTACTTC CASRAWQRETSYEQYF
once TRBJ2-7 TRBV20-1 TRBD2 TGCAGTGCTAGGGCTAGCGGCCCCTACGAGCAGTACTTC CSARASGPYEQYF
. TRBJ1-5 TRBV20-1 . TGCAGTGCCGCGGACAGAGGCAATCAGCCCCAGCATTTT CSAADRGNQPQHF
many TRBJ2-5 TRBV28 . TGTGCCAGCACCCTGAACGGGGAAGTCGAGACCCAGTACTTC CASTLNGEVETQYF